This entry lists 25 T cell receptor beta chains sequenced from one sample in a study of vaccination and CD4 T cells after COVID-19. The antigens of these receptors remain unknown. The Oncomine TCR Beta short-read assay sequenced DNA from cultured CD4+ T cells. TCRdb used MiXCR to reprocess the PCR reads, holding one entry per CDR3 protein. The sample includes about 20,000 distinct CDR3 sequences, around 50% seen only once; the top ten take 16%. Treatment specified: roughly ten-day PBMC culture with coronavirus spike peptide pools or control peptides (ViraFEST assay). Sequencing used CD4+ T cells from blood, cultured in vitro. The receptor source for this set is a human donor who had recovered from COVID-19.

This clonotype was picked up a small number of times. The chain links TRBV7-9 to TRBJ1-1, with a possible D match to TRBD1 (6 bases). V lost 4 bases to trimming and J lost 4 bases, with 13 bases between them. Germline loops: CDR1 SEHNR, CDR2 FQNEAQ (reference sequence). The CDR3 is 14 residues long. DNA of the CDR3: TGTGCCAGCAGCTGGGGGGGCGCATCCACTGAAGCTTTCTTT. It translates to CASSWGGASTEAFF.

The gene calls are TRBV12-3 or TRBV12-4 and TRBJ1-2; D unclear. Trimming cost V 4 bases and J 5 bases, with 11 bases left between them. This CDR3 spans 13 amino acids. The CDR3 here is CASSSEGLYGYTF. Written as DNA, the CDR3 is TGTGCCAGCAGTTCGGAGGGATTGTATGGCTACACCTTC.

This clonotype was seen a few times. This sequence joins TRBV2 and TRBJ2-2, with D perhaps matching TRBD2 (7 bases). The germline CDR1 and CDR2 sequences are SNHLY and FYNNEI. The V gene lost 5 bases and the J gene lost 5 bases, with 18 bases spanning the gap. The CDR3 contains 16 residues. The CDR3 region is CASSPTRTAGTGELFF. The CDR3, as DNA: TGTGCCAGCAGTCCCACGCGGACAGCGGGAACCGGGGAGCTGTTTTTT.

The chain employs TRBV2 and TRBJ1-5; 7 nucleotides match TRBD1. The V segment lost 3 bases and the J segment 5 bases; nucleotides outside the gene matches: 4. Germline V gene sequence: CDR1 SNHLY, CDR2 FYNNEI. The CDR3 sequence is 14 residues long. CDR3 protein: CASSEGQNYQPQHF. CDR3 coding DNA: TGTGCCAGCAGTGAGGGACAGAATTATCAGCCCCAGCATTTT.

This clonotype came up a few times. This chain links TRBV7-6 with TRBJ1-5; D call uncertain. Trimming removed 5 bases at V and 0 bases at J, with 5 bases between. From germline, CDR1 is SGHVS and CDR2 FNYEAQ. This CDR3 spans 13 amino acids. CDR3 sequence reads: CASSLNSNQPQHF. CDR3 nucleotide sequence: TGTGCCAGCAGCCTGAATAGCAATCAGCCCCAGCATTTT.

The chain has TRBV6-7 and TRBJ2-3, with D possibly being TRBD2 (5 bases). TRBV6-7 is noted as an ORF with a role that remains uncertain. Trimming left V 2 bases short and J 3 bases short, with 9 bases between. The CDR3 extends over 14 amino acids. DNA of the CDR3: TGTGCCAGCAGTTACCCTACTAGGACAGATACGCAGTATTTT. It codes for CASSYPTRTDTQYF.

This chain joins TRBV5-5 and TRBJ1-1; weak D call: TRBD1 (5 bases). The V end was cut by 0 bases, the J end by 1 base, with 13 bases between. Germline CDR1 SGHKS, CDR2 YYEKEE (reference sequence). The CDR3 consists of 16 residues. CDR3 bases: TGTGCCAGCAGCTTGGCTCAGGGACGACAGAACACTGAAGCTTTCTTT. It translates to CASSLAQGRQNTEAFF. Looking up the rest from reference TRBV5-5 and TRBJ1-1 gives the full variable domain: DAGVTQSPTHLIKTRGQQVTLRCSPISGHKSVSWYQQVLGQGPQFIFQYYEKEERGRGNFPDRFSARQFPNYSSELNVNALLLGDSALYLCASSLAQGRQNTEAFFGQGTRLTVV.

This clonotype was counted once. The V call is TRBV19, the J call TRBJ2-7, with 10 bases fitting TRBD1. The CDR3 covers 13 residues. After removal of 4 bases from V and 3 bases from J, the junction contained 0 bases not matched to a gene. CDR1 LNHDA and CDR2 SQIVND come from the germline V gene (reference sequence). The CDR3 nucleotides are TGTGCCAGTAGTAGGACAGGGGGCTACGAGCAGTACTTC. Its protein product is CASSRTGGYEQYF.

This sequence joins TRBV7-9 and TRBJ1-2, with 9 bases aligning to TRBD1. This CDR3 spans 16 amino acids. Trimming removed 5 bases from V and 8 bases from J; junction bases left unmatched: 15. Germline assignment: CDR1 SEHNR and CDR2 FQNEAQ (reference sequence). CDR3 coding DNA: TGTGCCAGCAGCACGTACAGGGGGCGAGAAATAAGGGGCTACACCTTC. Its translation: CASSTYRGREIRGYTF.

V gene TRBV19 combines with J gene TRBJ2-3; D perhaps matches TRBD1 (5 bases). Germline V lookup: CDR1 LNHDA, CDR2 SQIVND (reference sequence). This CDR3 is 16 amino acids long. The V and J ends lost 5 bases and 4 bases respectively, with 19 bases between them. In DNA, the CDR3 is TGTGCCAGTAGTCCCCCAGGGTCCTTTCGAGCAGATACGCAGTATTTT. It yields the protein CASSPPGSFRADTQYF.

The chain uses TRBV28 and TRBJ2-6, with 8 bases identical to TRBD2. Germline CDR1 reads MDHEN; CDR2 reads SYDVKM. The junction had 8 bases not matched to a gene; V was cut back by 5 bases and J by 2 bases. This CDR3 comprises 17 residues. CDR3 in DNA: TGTGCCAGCAGTGGTCGGGAGGGTCCGACTGGGGCCAACGTCCTGACTTTC. Translating gives CASSGREGPTGANVLTF.

This clonotype is labeled medium-sized. J is TRBJ2-5 and V is TRBV7-2; no clear D gene. V was clipped by 6 bases and J by 4 bases, with 12 bases between them. The length of the CDR3 is 13 residues. Germline V gene lookup returns CDR1 SGHTA and CDR2 FQGNSA. The CDR3 sequence: CASSSPPRETQYF. The CDR3 region has the DNA TGTGCCAGCAGTTCCCCCCCTAGAGAGACCCAGTACTTC.

This clonotype was picked up a small number of times. CDR3 sequence: CASSYPPGGNSNQPQHF. Written as DNA, the CDR3 is TGTGCCAGCAGTTACCCCCCTGGAGGGAATAGCAATCAGCCCCAGCATTTT. The rearrangement links TRBV6-2 or TRBV6-3 to TRBJ1-5; no clear D. Between the trimmed V and J ends, which lost 2 bases and 0 bases, there was a span of 14 bases. The CDR3 is made up of 17 amino acids. Germline V lookup: CDR1 MNHEY, CDR2 SVGEGT.

This clonotype was detected a few times. The chain links TRBV29-1 to TRBJ2-3, with 7 bases aligning to TRBD1. Losses at the gene ends were 2 bases for V and 9 bases for J; bases not matched to a gene: 5. In germline, CDR1 is SQVTM, CDR2 ANQGSEA. The CDR3 runs to 12 residues. The DNA for the CDR3 is TGCAGCGTTGAAAGGGCAGGGGGAACGCAGTATTTT. Encoded protein: CSVERAGGTQYF.

The chain is built from TRBV19 and TRBJ2-3; tentative D call: TRBD1 (6 bases). With 6 bases removed from V and 6 bases from J, the gap between germline ends came to 16 bases. Germline V gene lookup returns CDR1 LNHDA and CDR2 SQIVND (reference sequence). The CDR3 consists of 14 residues. CDR3 nucleotides: TGTGCCAGTAGCTCCGGGACATTAGTCGATACGCAGTATTTT. As protein: CASSSGTLVDTQYF.

V and J are TRBV29-1 and TRBJ2-5, with D possibly TRBD2 on 5 matching bases. Trimming stripped 3 bases from V and 5 bases from J, with 13 bases between. CDR1 is SQVTM and CDR2 is ANQGSEA in the germline V gene. The CDR3 length is 13 residues. The CDR3 here is CSVEVTRIETQYF. The CDR3 region has the DNA TGCAGCGTTGAGGTAACTAGGATCGAGACCCAGTACTTC.

The J gene is TRBJ2-7, the V gene TRBV11-3, with 9 nucleotides matching TRBD1. Losses at the gene ends were 4 bases for V and 2 bases for J; bases not matched to a gene: 9. This CDR3 contains 16 residues. The germline V gene has CDR1 SGHNT and CDR2 YENEEA. DNA for the CDR3: TGTGCCAGCAGCTCAGGCGGCGGGACAGGGACCTACGAGCAGTACTTC. Its protein product is CASSSGGGTGTYEQYF.

The chain links TRBV29-1 to TRBJ2-7; D uncertain. The germline V and J ends were trimmed by 4 bases and 5 bases, with 15 bases remaining between them. Germline CDR1 is SQVTM and CDR2 is ANQGSEA. The CDR3 contains 13 residues. The CDR3 region has the DNA TGCAGCGTTGCAGGTAAAGTAGCTAACGAGCAGTACTTC. Protein sequence: CSVAGKVANEQYF.

This clonotype occurred a few times. The chain couples TRBV7-3 to TRBJ1-1; 8 bases fit TRBD1. This CDR3 has 14 amino acids. V was pared by 5 bases and J by 0 bases, with 2 bases of the junction left unmatched. Germline assignment: CDR1 SGHTA and CDR2 FQGTGA. CDR3 protein: CASSATGVNTEAFF. In nucleotides, the CDR3 is TGTGCCAGCAGCGCGACAGGGGTGAACACTGAAGCTTTCTTT.

The count of this clonotype is one. The chain joins TRBV20-1 to TRBJ2-1; 10 positions agree with TRBD2. The CDR3 length is 15 residues. V lost 0 bases and J lost 6; bases outside the gene matches: 5. CDR1 and CDR2 from the germline V gene are DFQATT and SNEGSKA (reference sequence). CDR3 DNA sequence: TGCAGTGCTAGAGACCTAAGGACTAGCGGCAATGAGCAGTTCTTC. Translation gives CSARDLRTSGNEQFF.

V usage is TRBV11-3 and J usage is TRBJ1-2; D is ambiguous. CDR3 length: 15 residues. The germline V gene encodes CDR1 SGHNT and CDR2 YENEEA. V lost 2 bases to trimming and J lost 2 bases, with 12 bases between them. The CDR3 protein is CASSLSQAGNYGYTF. In nucleotides, the CDR3 is TGTGCCAGCAGCTTATCCCAAGCAGGAAACTATGGCTACACCTTC.

The CDR3 DNA is TGTGCCAGCAGCCTTGATGCTAACTATGGCTACACCTTC. Translating it yields CASSLDANYGYTF. The chain is built from TRBV5-4 and TRBJ1-2; no clear D gene. This CDR3 region has 13 residues. V lost 4 bases, J lost 0 bases, and 7 bases lay in between. Germline V lookup: CDR1 SGHNT, CDR2 YYREEE (reference sequence).

The chain employs TRBV20-1 and TRBJ1-6; no firm D call. Germline V gives CDR1 DFQATT, CDR2 SNEGSKA (reference sequence). V lost 1 base and J 9 bases, leaving 16 bases between the germline ends. The CDR3 length is 15 residues. CDR3 bases: TGCAGTGCTAGAGCCCAGACGGTAGGCCGTTCACCCCTCCACTTT. Translated, it gives CSARAQTVGRSPLHF.

The chain combines TRBV7-9 with TRBJ1-2; 11 nucleotides line up with TRBD1. Germline V gene data show CDR1 as SEHNR and CDR2 as FQNEAQ (reference sequence). Trimming removed 4 bases from V and 8 bases from J; junction bases left unmatched: 3. The CDR3 length is 13 residues. The CDR3: CASSSWTGGGYTF. In DNA form, the CDR3 reads TGTGCCAGCAGCTCCTGGACAGGGGGCGGCTACACCTTC.

The chain combines TRBV20-1 with TRBJ1-2; tentative D call: TRBD1 (5 bases). The V gene's germline CDR1 is DFQATT and CDR2 SNEGSKA (reference sequence). The CDR3 length is 15 residues. The V and J ends lost 6 bases and 3 bases respectively, with 20 bases between them. CDR3 nucleotide sequence: TGCAGTGCCACCACTAGGAATGGGGGGTACTATGGCTACACCTTC. This gives the protein CSATTRNGGYYGYTF.